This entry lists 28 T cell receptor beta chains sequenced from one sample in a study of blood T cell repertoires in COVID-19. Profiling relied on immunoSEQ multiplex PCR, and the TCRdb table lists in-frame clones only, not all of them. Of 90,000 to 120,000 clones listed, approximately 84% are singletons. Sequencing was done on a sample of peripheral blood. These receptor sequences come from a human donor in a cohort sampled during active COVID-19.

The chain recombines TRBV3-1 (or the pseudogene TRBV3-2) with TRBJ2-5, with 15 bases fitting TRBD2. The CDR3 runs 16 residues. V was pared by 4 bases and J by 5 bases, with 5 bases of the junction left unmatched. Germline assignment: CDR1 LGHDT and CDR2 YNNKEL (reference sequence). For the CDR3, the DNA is TGTGCCAGCAGCCGGGGACTAGCGGGAGGCTGGGAGACCCAGTACTTC. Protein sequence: CASSRGLAGGWETQYF.

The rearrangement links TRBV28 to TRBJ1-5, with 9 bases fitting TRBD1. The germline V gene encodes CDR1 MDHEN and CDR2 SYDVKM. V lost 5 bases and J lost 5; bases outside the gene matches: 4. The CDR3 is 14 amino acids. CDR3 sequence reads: CASSRTGGYQPQHF. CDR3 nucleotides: TGTGCCAGCAGTCGTACAGGGGGCTATCAGCCCCAGCATTTT. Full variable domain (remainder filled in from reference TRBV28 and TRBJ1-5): DVKVTQSSRYLVKRTGEKVFLECVQDMDHENMFWYRQDPGLGLRLIYFSYDVKMKEKGDIPEGYSVSREKKERFSLILESASTNQTSMYLCASSRTGGYQPQHFGDGTRLSIL.

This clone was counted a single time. The CDR3 DNA reads as TGTGCCAGCAGCTCGTCCGGGATGGGTTTCAATGAGCAGTTCTTC. Protein sequence: CASSSSGMGFNEQFF. This chain joins TRBV5-4 and TRBJ2-1; D perhaps matches TRBD2 (5 bases). The CDR3 totals 15 residues. With 3 bases removed from V and 6 bases from J, the gap between germline ends came to 16 bases. Germline V gene lookup returns CDR1 SGHNT and CDR2 YYREEE (reference sequence).

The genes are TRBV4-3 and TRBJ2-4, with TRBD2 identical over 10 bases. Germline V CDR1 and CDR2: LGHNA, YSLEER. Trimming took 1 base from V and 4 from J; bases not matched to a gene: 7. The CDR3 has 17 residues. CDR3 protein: CASSQVTTSGTKNIQYF. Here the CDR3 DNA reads TGCGCCAGCAGCCAAGTTACCACTAGCGGGACAAAAAACATTCAGTACTTC.

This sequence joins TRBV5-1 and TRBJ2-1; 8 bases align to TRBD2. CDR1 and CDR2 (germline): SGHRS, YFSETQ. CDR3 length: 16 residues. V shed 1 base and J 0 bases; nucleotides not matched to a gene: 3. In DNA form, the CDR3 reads TGCGCCAGCAGCTTGATAACTAGCGGCTCCTACAATGAGCAGTTCTTC. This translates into CASSLITSGSYNEQFF.

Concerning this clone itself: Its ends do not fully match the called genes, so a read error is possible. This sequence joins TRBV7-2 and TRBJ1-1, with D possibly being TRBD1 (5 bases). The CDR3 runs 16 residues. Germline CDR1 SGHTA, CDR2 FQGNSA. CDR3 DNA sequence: TGTGCCAGCAGCCTAGCGGGGGGTGGGGCGGACACTGAAGCTTTCTTT. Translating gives CASSLAGGGADTEAFF. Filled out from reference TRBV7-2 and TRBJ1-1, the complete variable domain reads GAGVSQSPSNKVTEKGKDVELRCDPISGHTALYWYRQSLGQGLEFLIYFQGNSAPDKSGLPSDRFSAERTGGSVSTLTIQRTQQEDSAVYLCASSLAGGGADTEAFFGQGTRLTVV.

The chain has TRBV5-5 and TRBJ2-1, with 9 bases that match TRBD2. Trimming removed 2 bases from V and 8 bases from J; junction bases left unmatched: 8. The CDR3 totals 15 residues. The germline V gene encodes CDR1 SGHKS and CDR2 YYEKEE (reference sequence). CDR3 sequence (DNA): TGTGCCAGCAGCTTTTTCCTAGCGGGACTGTATGAGCAGTTCTTC. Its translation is CASSFFLAGLYEQFF.

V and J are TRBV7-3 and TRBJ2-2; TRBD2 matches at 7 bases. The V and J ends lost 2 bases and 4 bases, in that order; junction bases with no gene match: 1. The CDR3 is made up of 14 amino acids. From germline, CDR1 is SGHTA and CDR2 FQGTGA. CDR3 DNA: TGTGCCAGCAGCTTAGCGGGAGCCACCGGGGAGCTGTTTTTT. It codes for CASSLAGATGELFF.

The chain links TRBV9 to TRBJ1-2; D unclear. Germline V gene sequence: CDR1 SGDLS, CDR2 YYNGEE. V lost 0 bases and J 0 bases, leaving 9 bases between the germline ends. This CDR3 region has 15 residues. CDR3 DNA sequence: TGTGCCAGCAGCGTAGGAGACGGGTCTAACTATGGCTACACCTTC. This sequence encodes CASSVGDGSNYGYTF.

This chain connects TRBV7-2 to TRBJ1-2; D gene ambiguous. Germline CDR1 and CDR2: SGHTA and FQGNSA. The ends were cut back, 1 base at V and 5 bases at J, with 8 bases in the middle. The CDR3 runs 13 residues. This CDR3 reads CASSLGGRYGYTF. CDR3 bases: TGTGCCAGCAGCTTAGGCGGGAGGTATGGCTACACCTTC. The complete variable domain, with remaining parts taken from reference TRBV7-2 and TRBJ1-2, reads GAGVSQSPSNKVTEKGKDVELRCDPISGHTALYWYRQSLGQGLEFLIYFQGNSAPDKSGLPSDRFSAERTGGSVSTLTIQRTQQEDSAVYLCASSLGGRYGYTFGSGTRLTVV.

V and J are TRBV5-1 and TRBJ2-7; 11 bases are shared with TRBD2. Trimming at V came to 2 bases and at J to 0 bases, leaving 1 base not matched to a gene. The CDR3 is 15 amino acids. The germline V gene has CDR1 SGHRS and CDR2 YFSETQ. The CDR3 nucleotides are TGCGCCAGCAGCTTACTAGCGGGAGCCTCCTACGAGCAGTACTTC. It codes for CASSLLAGASYEQYF.

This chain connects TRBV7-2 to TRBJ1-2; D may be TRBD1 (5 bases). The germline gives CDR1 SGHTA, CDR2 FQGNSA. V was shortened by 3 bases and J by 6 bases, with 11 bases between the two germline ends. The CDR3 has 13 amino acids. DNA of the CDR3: TGTGCCAGCAGCTTCCAGGGAAGGGATGGCTACACCTTC. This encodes CASSFQGRDGYTF.

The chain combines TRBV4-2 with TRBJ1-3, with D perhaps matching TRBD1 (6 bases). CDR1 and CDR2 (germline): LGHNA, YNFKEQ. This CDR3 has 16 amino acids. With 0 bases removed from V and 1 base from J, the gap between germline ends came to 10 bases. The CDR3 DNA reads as TGTGCCAGCAGCCAAGAAGGGGGTCCGTCTGGAAACACCATATATTTT. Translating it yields CASSQEGGPSGNTIYF.

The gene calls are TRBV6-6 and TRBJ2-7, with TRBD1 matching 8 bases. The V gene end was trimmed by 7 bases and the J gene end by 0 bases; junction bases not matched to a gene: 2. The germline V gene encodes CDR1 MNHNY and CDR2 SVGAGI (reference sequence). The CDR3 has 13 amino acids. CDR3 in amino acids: CASTGGSSYEQYF. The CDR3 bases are TGTGCCAGCACAGGGGGCAGCTCCTACGAGCAGTACTTC.

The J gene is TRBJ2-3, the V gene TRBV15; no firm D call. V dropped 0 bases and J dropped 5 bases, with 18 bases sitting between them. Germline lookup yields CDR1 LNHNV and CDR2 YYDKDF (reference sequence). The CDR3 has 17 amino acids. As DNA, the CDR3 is TGTGCCACCAGCAGAGAACTCTTATCCGGTTCGAGAGATACGCAGTATTTT. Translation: CATSRELLSGSRDTQYF.

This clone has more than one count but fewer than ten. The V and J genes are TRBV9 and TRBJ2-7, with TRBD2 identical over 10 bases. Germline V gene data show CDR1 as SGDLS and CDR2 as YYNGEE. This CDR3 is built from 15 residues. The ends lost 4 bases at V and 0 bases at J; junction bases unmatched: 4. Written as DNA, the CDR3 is TGTGCCAGCAGCCATTCTAGCGGGAGCTCCTACGAGCAGTACTTC. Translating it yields CASSHSSGSSYEQYF.

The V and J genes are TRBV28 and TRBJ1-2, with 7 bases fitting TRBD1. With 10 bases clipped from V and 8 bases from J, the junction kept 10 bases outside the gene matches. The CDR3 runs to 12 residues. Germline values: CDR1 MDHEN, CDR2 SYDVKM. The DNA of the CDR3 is TGTGCCACCCTAGACAGGGACCACGGCTACACCTTC. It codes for CATLDRDHGYTF.

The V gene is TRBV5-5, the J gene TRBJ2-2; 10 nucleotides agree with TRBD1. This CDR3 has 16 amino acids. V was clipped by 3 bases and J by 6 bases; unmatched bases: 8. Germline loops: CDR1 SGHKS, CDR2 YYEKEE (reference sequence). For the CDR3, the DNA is TGTGCCAGCAGCTCGGGGACAGGGGATTTTGCCGGGGAGCTGTTTTTT. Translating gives CASSSGTGDFAGELFF.

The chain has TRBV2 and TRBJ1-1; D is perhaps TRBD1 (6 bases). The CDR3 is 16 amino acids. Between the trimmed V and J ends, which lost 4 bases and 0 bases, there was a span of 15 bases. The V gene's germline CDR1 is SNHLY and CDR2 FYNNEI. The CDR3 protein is CASSGPRDKVNTEAFF. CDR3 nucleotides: TGTGCCAGCAGTGGCCCCCGGGACAAAGTGAACACTGAAGCTTTCTTT.

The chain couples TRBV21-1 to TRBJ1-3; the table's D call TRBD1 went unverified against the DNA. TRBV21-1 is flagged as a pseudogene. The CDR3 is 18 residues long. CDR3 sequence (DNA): TGTGCCAGCAGCAAAAAACCCCCGGACATCCTCTCTGGAAACACCATATATTTT. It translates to CASSKKPPDILSGNTIYF.

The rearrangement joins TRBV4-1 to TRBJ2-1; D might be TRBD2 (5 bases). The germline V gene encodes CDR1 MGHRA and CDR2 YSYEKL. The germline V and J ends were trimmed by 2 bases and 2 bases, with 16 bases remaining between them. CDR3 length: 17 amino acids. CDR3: CASSQIPLASTYNEQFF. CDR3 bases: TGCGCCAGCAGCCAAATTCCCCTAGCATCAACCTACAATGAGCAGTTCTTC.

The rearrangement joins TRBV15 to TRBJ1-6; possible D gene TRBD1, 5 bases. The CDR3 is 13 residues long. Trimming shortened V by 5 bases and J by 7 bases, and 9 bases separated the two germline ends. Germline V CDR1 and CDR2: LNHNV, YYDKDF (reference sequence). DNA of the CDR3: TGTGCCACCAGCGGGACTGGGAATTCACCCCTCCACTTT. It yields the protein CATSGTGNSPLHF.

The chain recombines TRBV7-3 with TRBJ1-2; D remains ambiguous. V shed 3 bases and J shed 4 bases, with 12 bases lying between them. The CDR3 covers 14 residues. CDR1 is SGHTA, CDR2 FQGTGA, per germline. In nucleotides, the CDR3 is TGTGCCAGCAGCTTCCCTAAGAGAAGCTATGGCTACACCTTC. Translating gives CASSFPKRSYGYTF.

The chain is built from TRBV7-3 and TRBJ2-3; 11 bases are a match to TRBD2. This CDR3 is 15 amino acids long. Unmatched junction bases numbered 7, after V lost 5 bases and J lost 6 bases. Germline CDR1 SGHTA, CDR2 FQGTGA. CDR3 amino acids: CASSVAGTSGDTQYF. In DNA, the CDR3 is TGTGCCAGCAGCGTAGCCGGGACTAGCGGTGATACGCAGTATTTT. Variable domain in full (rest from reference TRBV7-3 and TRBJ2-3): GAGVSQTPSNKVTEKGKYVELRCDPISGHTALYWYRQSLGQGPEFLIYFQGTGAADDSGLPNDRFFAVRPEGSVSTLKIQRTERGDSAVYLCASSVAGTSGDTQYFGPGTRLTVL.

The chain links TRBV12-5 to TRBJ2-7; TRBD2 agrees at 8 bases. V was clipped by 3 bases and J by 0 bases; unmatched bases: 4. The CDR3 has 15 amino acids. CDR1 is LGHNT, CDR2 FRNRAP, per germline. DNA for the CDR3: TGTGCTAGTGGTTTAGCCGGGACTAGCTCCTACGAGCAGTACGTC. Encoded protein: CASGLAGTSSYEQYV.

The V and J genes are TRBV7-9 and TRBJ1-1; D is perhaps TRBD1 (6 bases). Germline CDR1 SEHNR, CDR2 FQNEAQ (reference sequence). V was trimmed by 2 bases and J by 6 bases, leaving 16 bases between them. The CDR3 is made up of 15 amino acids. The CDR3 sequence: CASSLRGGIFAEAFF. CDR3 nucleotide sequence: TGTGCCAGCAGCTTAAGGGGGGGTATCTTCGCTGAAGCTTTCTTT.

CDR3 bases: TGTGCCAGCAGTTTTACAGCTAACAATGAGCAGTTCTTC. Encoded protein: CASSFTANNEQFF. The rearrangement joins TRBV6-5 to TRBJ2-1; D gene ambiguous. V shed 4 bases and J shed 5 bases, with 9 bases lying between them. Germline V lookup: CDR1 MNHEY, CDR2 SVGAGI. The CDR3 has 13 amino acids.

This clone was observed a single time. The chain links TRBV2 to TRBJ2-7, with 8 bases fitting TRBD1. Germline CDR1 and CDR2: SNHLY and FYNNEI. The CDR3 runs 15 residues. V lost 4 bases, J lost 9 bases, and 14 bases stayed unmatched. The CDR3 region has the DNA TGTGCCAGCAGTGTAGAAAGGACAGGGAGGTTTGGGCAGTACTTC. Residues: CASSVERTGRFGQYF.